This is a list of T cell receptor beta chains from one sample in a study of regulatory T cells in long-lasting Graves disease. TCRdb analysed the multiplex PCR reads with MiXCR anew, one entry per CDR3 protein. The sample lists about 330,000 distinct CDR3 sequences, about 16% occurring once. This same sample was also taken into another study, of T cells in Graves' hyperthyroidism and ophthalmopathy.

The sample in question was peripheral blood mononuclear cells (PBMCs), obtained at new diagnosis, from a patient treated with antithyroid drugs. These receptors were collected from a young woman with Graves disease. Each CDR3 is given with its conserved first and last residue. Each record gives: V gene, J gene, clone size, D gene, CDR3 protein, CDR3 DNA. A D gene is named only where the DNA matches it firmly. Only some rows state a clone size, as once, few, many or a class for expanded clones.

V: TRBV5-4
J: TRBJ2-7
size: many
D: TRBD1
CDR3: CASSQGAGQGLHEQYF
DNA: TGTGCCAGCAGCCAGGGGGCGGGACAGGGTCTACACGAGCAGTACTTC

V: TRBV5-1
J: TRBJ2-1
size: .
D: .
CDR3: CASSLGAVSYNEQFF
DNA: TGCGCCAGCAGCTTGGGAGCGGTATCCTACAATGAGCAGTTCTTC

V: TRBV6-2/TRBV6-3
J: TRBJ2-5
size: many
D: .
CDR3: CASSYRSAARNETQYF
DNA: TGTGCCAGCAGTTACAGGTCAGCGGCGCGCAATGAGACCCAGTACTTC

V: TRBV7-2
J: TRBJ1-1
size: many
D: .
CDR3: CASSPRQTWGTEAFF
DNA: TGTGCCAGCAGCCCGAGACAGACCTGGGGCACTGAAGCTTTCTTT

V: TRBV29-1
J: TRBJ2-1
size: few
D: TRBD2
CDR3: CSVVGLAGGFFYNEQFF
DNA: TGCAGCGTCGTAGGACTAGCGGGAGGGTTTTTTTACAATGAGCAGTTCTTC

V: TRBV6-1
J: TRBJ1-1
size: many
D: .
CDR3: CASSTRAETEAFF
DNA: TGTGCCAGCAGCACAAGGGCTGAAACTGAAGCTTTCTTT

V: TRBV6-1
J: TRBJ2-7
size: many
D: .
CDR3: CASSVARREQYF
DNA: TGTGCCAGCAGTGTAGCTAGGCGCGAGCAGTACTTC

V: TRBV28
J: TRBJ1-1
size: many
D: .
CDR3: CASSLIKESTEAFF
DNA: TGTGCCAGCAGTTTGATAAAGGAGAGCACTGAAGCTTTCTTT

V: TRBV3-1
J: TRBJ1-2
size: many
D: .
CDR3: CASSQDGSRPGYTF
DNA: TGTGCCAGCAGCCAAGATGGCAGCCGTCCGGGCTACACCTTC

V: TRBV6-5
J: TRBJ2-4
size: many
D: TRBD2
CDR3: CASSYSTSGLSIQYF
DNA: TGTGCCAGCAGTTACTCGACTAGCGGGCTGAGCATTCAGTACTTC

V: TRBV6-2/TRBV6-3
J: TRBJ2-7
size: many
D: .
CDR3: CASSYRPTSSYEQYF
DNA: TGTGCCAGCAGTTACAGACCAACCAGCTCCTACGAGCAGTACTTC

V: TRBV5-1
J: TRBJ2-5
size: many
D: TRBD1
CDR3: CASSDGTGRQETQYF
DNA: TGCGCCAGCAGCGACGGGACAGGTCGCCAAGAGACCCAGTACTTC

V: TRBV7-2
J: TRBJ1-3
size: .
D: .
CDR3: CASSHGGGNTIYF
DNA: TGTGCCAGCAGCCACGGGGGTGGAAACACCATATATTTT

V: TRBV20-1
J: TRBJ2-7
size: few
D: .
CDR3: CSAMPRRSSSYEQYF
DNA: TGCAGTGCTATGCCCAGGAGATCAAGCTCCTACGAGCAGTACTTC

V: TRBV27
J: TRBJ2-7
size: .
D: TRBD2
CDR3: CASSQGTSGRPYEQYF
DNA: TGTGCCAGCAGTCAAGGGACTAGCGGGAGACCCTACGAGCAGTACTTC

V: TRBV12-5
J: TRBJ2-2
size: .
D: .
CDR3: CASGLVSGTSVGELFF
DNA: TGTGCTAGTGGTTTGGTTTCGGGTACTAGTGTCGGGGAGCTGTTTTTT

V: TRBV7-9
J: TRBJ2-3
size: many
D: TRBD1
CDR3: CASSLGPGQTDPDTQYF
DNA: TGTGCCAGCAGCTTAGGACCGGGACAGACCGACCCAGATACGCAGTATTTT

V: TRBV7-6
J: TRBJ2-5
size: many
D: TRBD2
CDR3: CASSLGQSGGKETQYF
DNA: TGTGCCAGCAGCTTAGGCCAATCGGGGGGGAAGGAGACCCAGTACTTC

V: TRBV5-1
J: TRBJ2-1
size: .
D: TRBD2
CDR3: CASSLQGSSRLAGRNEQFF
DNA: TGCGCCAGCAGCTTGCAGGGTAGCTCTAGACTAGCGGGGAGGAATGAGCAGTTCTTC

V: TRBV28
J: TRBJ2-7
size: many
D: TRBD1
CDR3: CASRPPGQGIGQYF
DNA: TGTGCCAGCAGGCCTCCGGGACAGGGTATTGGGCAGTACTTC

V: TRBV9
J: TRBJ2-1
size: .
D: .
CDR3: CASSTRLDPTGEQFF
DNA: TGTGCCAGCAGCACGAGACTAGACCCGACGGGTGAGCAGTTCTTC

V: TRBV28
J: TRBJ2-7
size: .
D: TRBD1
CDR3: CASRDRGRTSYEQYF
DNA: TGTGCCAGCAGGGACAGGGGGCGGACCTCCTACGAGCAGTACTTC

V: TRBV18
J: TRBJ1-2
size: many
D: .
CDR3: CASSPNQANYGYTF
DNA: TGTGCCAGCTCACCAAACCAGGCTAACTATGGCTACACCTTC

V: TRBV5-1
J: TRBJ2-1
size: many
D: TRBD1
CDR3: CASSLTGVEQFF
DNA: TGCGCCAGCAGCTTAACAGGGGTAGAGCAGTTCTTC

V: TRBV28
J: TRBJ1-1
size: many
D: .
CDR3: CASSLGWAEAFF
DNA: TGTGCCAGCAGTTTAGGGTGGGCTGAAGCTTTCTTT

V: TRBV9
J: TRBJ2-2
size: few
D: .
CDR3: CASTLGDTGELFF
DNA: TGTGCCAGCACGTTGGGGGACACCGGGGAGCTGTTTTTT

V: TRBV2
J: TRBJ1-5
size: few
D: TRBD1
CDR3: CASSGQGLSQPQHF
DNA: TGTGCCAGCAGTGGACAGGGTTTGAGTCAGCCCCAGCATTTT